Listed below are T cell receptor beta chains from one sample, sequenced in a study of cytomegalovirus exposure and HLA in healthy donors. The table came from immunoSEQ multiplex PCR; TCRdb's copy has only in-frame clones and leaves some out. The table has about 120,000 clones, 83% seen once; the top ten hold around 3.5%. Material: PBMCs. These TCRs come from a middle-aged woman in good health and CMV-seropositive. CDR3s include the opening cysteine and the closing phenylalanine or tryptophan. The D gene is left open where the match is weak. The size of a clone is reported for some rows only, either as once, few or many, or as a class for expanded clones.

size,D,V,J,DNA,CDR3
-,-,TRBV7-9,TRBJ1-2,TGTGCCAGCAGCCGGGTCGGCACCTCTGACTATGGCTACACCTTC,CASSRVGTSDYGYTF
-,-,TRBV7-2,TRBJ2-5,TGTGCCAGCAGCTCAAATCGCGCAGGAGAGACCCAGTACTTC,CASSSNRAGETQYF
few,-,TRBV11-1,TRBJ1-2,TGTGCCAGCAGCTTTTACGCCGCGACAGGTGCGGTGGACTATGGCTACACCTTC,CASSFYAATGAVDYGYTF
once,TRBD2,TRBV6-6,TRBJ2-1,TGTGCCAGCAGAGGACTAGCGGGAGTTTATGAGCAGTTCTTC,CASRGLAGVYEQFF
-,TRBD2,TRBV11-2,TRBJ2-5,TGTGCCAGCAGCGTGACTAGCGGGGACCAAGAGACCCAGTACTTC,CASSVTSGDQETQYF
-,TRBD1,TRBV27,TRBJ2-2,TGTGCCAGCAGGCAGGGGACAGGGGAAACCGGGGAGCTGTTTTTT,CASRQGTGETGELFF
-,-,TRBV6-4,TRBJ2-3,TGTGCCAGCAGTGCCCCACATTCAGATACGCAGTATTTT,CASSAPHSDTQYF
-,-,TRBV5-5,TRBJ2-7,TGTGCCAGCAGCCCCGAACCCGCCAGCTACGAGCAGTACTTC,CASSPEPASYEQYF
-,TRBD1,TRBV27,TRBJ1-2,TGTGCCACCAGACAGGGGGCTGGAGGCTACACCTTC,CATRQGAGGYTF
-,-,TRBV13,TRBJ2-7,TGTGCCAGCAGCTTAGATAACAAACCTTACGAGCAGTACTTC,CASSLDNKPYEQYF
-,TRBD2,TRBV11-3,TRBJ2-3,TGTGCCAGCAGCTTCACTAGCGGGTACACAGATACGCAGTATTTT,CASSFTSGYTDTQYF
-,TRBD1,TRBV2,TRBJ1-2,TGTGCCAGGTCGACAGGGAACTATGGCTACACCTTC,CARSTGNYGYTF
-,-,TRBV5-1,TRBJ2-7,TGCGCCAGCAGCGTTACCTCCTACGAGCAGTACTTC,CASSVTSYEQYF
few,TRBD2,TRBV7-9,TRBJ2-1,TGTGCCAGCAGCTTATTTAGCGGGGCCCCACGTGAGCAGTTCTTC,CASSLFSGAPREQFF
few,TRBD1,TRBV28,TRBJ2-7,TGTGCCAGCTCCAGGGGGTGGGACGAGCAGTACTTC,CASSRGWDEQYF
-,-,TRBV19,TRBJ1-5,TGTGCCAGCCGAATATCCAGGTATAGCAATCAGCCCCAGCATTTT,CASRISRYSNQPQHF
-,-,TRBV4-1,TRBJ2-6,TGCGCCAGCAGCCTCCCTGGGGGGGGCTCCCTCTCTGGGGCCAACGTCCTGACTTTC,CASSLPGGGSLSGANVLTF
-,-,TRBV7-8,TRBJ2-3,TGTGCCAGCAGCTCGGTAGCCTCAGATACGCAGTATTTT,CASSSVASDTQYF
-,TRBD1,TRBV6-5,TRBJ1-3,TGTGCCAGCAGTCAGCCGGGACAGGGCGCGGGCACCATATATTTT,CASSQPGQGAGTIYF
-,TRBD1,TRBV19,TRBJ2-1,TGTGCCAGTAGTACCCGACAGGGGCCCTACAATGAGCAGTTCTTC,CASSTRQGPYNEQFF
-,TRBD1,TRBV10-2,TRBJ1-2,TGCGCCAGCAGTGAGTCGACGCCGGGACAGAATAACTATGGCTACACCTTC,CASSESTPGQNNYGYTF
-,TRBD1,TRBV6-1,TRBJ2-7,TGTGCCAGCAGTCCTCGACAGGGTATCGACGAGCAGTACTTC,CASSPRQGIDEQYF
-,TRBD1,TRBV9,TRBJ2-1,TGTGCCAGCAGCGTAGGGGGGACAGGGGTACATGAGCAGTTCTTC,CASSVGGTGVHEQFF